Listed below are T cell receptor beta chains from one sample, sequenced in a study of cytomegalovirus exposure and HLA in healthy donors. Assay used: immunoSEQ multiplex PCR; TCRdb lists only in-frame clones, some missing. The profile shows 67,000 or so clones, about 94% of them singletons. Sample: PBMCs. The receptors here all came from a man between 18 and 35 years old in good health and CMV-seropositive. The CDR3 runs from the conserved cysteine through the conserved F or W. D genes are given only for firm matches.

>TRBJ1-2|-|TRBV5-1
CASSSGLGGYGYTF
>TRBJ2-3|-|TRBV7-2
CASSLGLGPSDTQYF
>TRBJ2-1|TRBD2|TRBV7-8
CASSSGKGLAGVGEQFF
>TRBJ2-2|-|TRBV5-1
CASSFMGADTGELFF
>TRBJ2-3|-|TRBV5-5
CASSPRSGDTQYF
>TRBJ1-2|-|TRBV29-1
CSVTTGDYGYTF
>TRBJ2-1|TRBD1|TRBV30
CAWRRQGAGETYNEQFF
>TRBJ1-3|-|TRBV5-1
CASAPSIRRDSGNTIYF
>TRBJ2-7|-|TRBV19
CASSMGIGGEQYF
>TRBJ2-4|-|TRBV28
CASSRMVPKNIQYF